This T cell receptor beta chain was observed in a study of blood T cell repertoires in COVID-19. This clone was observed a single time. Different DNA sequences within this sample yield the same CDR3. The assay was immunoSEQ multiplex PCR, and TCRdb's table has in-frame clones only and misses some. The data contain a few hundred thousand clones, 86% of them singletons. This sequence was found in a man aged 55 to 70 with acute or convalescent COVID-19. The sample comprised peripheral blood.

The CDR3 DNA sequence: TGTGCCAGCAGCCCCAGGGGAAGGGAGACCCAGTACTTC. It yields the protein CASSPRGRETQYF. J is TRBJ2-5 and V is TRBV7-2, with D perhaps TRBD1 (6 bases). The V end lost 5 bases, the J end lost 5 bases, and 12 bases lay between the germline ends. Germline V gene data show CDR1 as SGHTA and CDR2 as FQGNSA. The CDR3 runs 13 residues.